These 4 T cell receptor beta chains share one sample of origin, sequenced in a study of blood T cells in healthy people across ages. Primers used in a second PCR of about 7 to 12 cycles were a sample-barcoded 5' primer and a J-beta primer mix. TCRdb processed the 5' RACE reads anew with MiXCR; each CDR3 protein has one entry. The sample lists about 1.4 million distinct CDR3 sequences; 45% to 70% were seen once. The specimen sequenced was blood. The receptor set was obtained from a man in his late teens or twenties in good health.

V is TRBV20-1 and J is TRBJ2-5; 15 bases line up with TRBD2. This CDR3 has 16 residues. Trimming removed 0 bases from V and 4 bases from J; junction bases left unmatched: 3. CDR1 and CDR2 (germline): DFQATT, SNEGSKA (reference sequence). The CDR3 spells CSAREGLAGGGETQYF. The CDR3 region has the DNA TGCAGTGCTAGAGAGGGACTAGCGGGGGGCGGAGAGACCCAGTACTTC.

This chain joins TRBV4-1 and TRBJ1-1; possible D gene TRBD1, 6 bases. Germline V gene data show CDR1 as MGHRA and CDR2 as YSYEKL. CDR3 length equals 16 residues. V was trimmed by 2 bases and J by 2 bases, leaving 15 bases between them. DNA for the CDR3: TGCGCCAGCAGCCAACAGACAAGGGGGTTTAACACTGAAGCTTTCTTT. It translates to CASSQQTRGFNTEAFF.

This clonotype was detected a few times. The chain uses TRBV29-1 and TRBJ1-2; unclear D gene. The CDR3 consists of 12 residues. Germline loops: CDR1 SQVTM, CDR2 ANQGSEA. Trimming removed 3 bases at V and 5 bases at J, with 10 bases between. The CDR3 loop is CSVEGIRYGYTF. CDR3 bases: TGCAGCGTTGAGGGTATACGGTATGGCTACACCTTC. The whole variable domain, filled in from reference TRBV29-1 and TRBJ1-2, reads SAVISQKPSRDICQRGTSLTIQCQVDSQVTMMFWYRQQPGQSLTLIATANQGSEATYESGFVIDKFPISRPNLTFSTLTVSNMSPEDSSIYLCSVEGIRYGYTFGSGTRLTVV.

The chain employs TRBV5-4 and TRBJ2-1; D is possibly TRBD2 (6 bases). The V gene lost 4 bases and the J gene lost 0 bases, with 26 bases spanning the gap. Germline V lookup: CDR1 SGHNT, CDR2 YYREEE (reference sequence). The CDR3 is made up of 20 amino acids. The CDR3 coding sequence is TGTGCCAGCAGCGATGCTATCCGGGACTCAATGGTGAGCTCCTACAATGAGCAGTTCTTC. This encodes CASSDAIRDSMVSSYNEQFF. The full variable domain, with the rest looked up from reference TRBV5-4 and TRBJ2-1, is ETGVTQSPTHLIKTRGQQVTLRCSSQSGHNTVSWYQQALGQGPQFIFQYYREEENGRGNFPPRFSGLQFPNYSSELNVNALELDDSALYLCASSDAIRDSMVSSYNEQFFGPGTRLTVL.